The T cell receptor beta chain under discussion was sequenced for a study of OX40 agonist ivuxolimab in advanced cancers. Profiled with immunoSEQ multiplex PCR; TCRdb holds only in-frame clones, not every one. The sample yields around 140,000 clones, approximately 94% seen once. Trimming removed 2 bases from V and 0 bases from J, with 12 bases in between. This CDR3 comprises 15 residues. In germline, CDR1 is SGDLS, CDR2 YYNGEE. This receptor was identified in an adult with an advanced solid tumor such as melanoma, head and neck, liver or kidney cancer. This chain links TRBV9 with TRBJ2-7, with D possibly TRBD1 on 5 matching bases. Specimen: CD4+ or CD8+ T cells sorted from blood, collected in a trial of the OX40 agonist ivuxolimab. The CDR3: CASSVRAGLSYEQYF. The CDR3 DNA sequence: TGTGCCAGCAGCGTCCGTGCAGGGCTCTCCTACGAGCAGTACTTC.